The 31 T cell receptor beta chains in this list originate from one sample, sequenced in a study of blood T cell repertoires in COVID-19 (TCRdb year 2020). The library was produced with the immunoSEQ multiplex PCR assay. TCRdb retrieved this table from immuneACCESS and kept in-frame rearrangements only. Not all clones are present; in checked studies, unresolved V genes account for under half, and no reason is known for the remainder. This sample has about 230,000 clones in its table, and 80% to 90% of those were observed once. The ten most abundant clones make up 2% to 2.5% of the sample. Sequenced material: peripheral blood. The source of these receptors is a man in his forties who had recovered from COVID-19.

The chain employs TRBV5-6 and TRBJ1-2, with D tentatively TRBD1 (5 bases). The germline V gene encodes CDR1 SGHDT and CDR2 YYEEEE. V gave up 4 bases and J gave up 4 bases, with 14 bases separating them. The CDR3 spans 14 residues. CDR3 sequence reads: CASSPDSPSYGYTF. The CDR3 DNA reads TGTGCCAGCAGCCCTGACAGCCCATCCTATGGCTACACCTTC.

This clone was recorded a few times. V gene TRBV7-9 combines with J gene TRBJ2-1; D uncertain. CDR3 size: 14 residues. The V gene's germline CDR1 is SEHNR and CDR2 FQNEAQ (reference sequence). The V and J ends lost 2 bases and 5 bases respectively, with 10 bases between them. Here the CDR3 reads CASSLREVHNEQFF. DNA for the CDR3: TGTGCCAGCAGCTTACGTGAGGTGCACAATGAGCAGTTCTTC. Looking up the rest from reference TRBV7-9 and TRBJ2-1 gives the full variable domain: DTGVSQNPRHKITKRGQNVTFRCDPISEHNRLYWYRQTLGQGPEFLTYFQNEAQLEKSRLLSDRFSAERPKGSFSTLEIQRTEQGDSAMYLCASSLREVHNEQFFGPGTRLTVL.

The chain uses TRBV19 and TRBJ1-1; 10 positions match TRBD1. Germline V gives CDR1 LNHDA, CDR2 SQIVND (reference sequence). V shed 7 bases and J 3 bases; nucleotides not matched to a gene: 8. This CDR3 is built from 15 residues. The CDR3 loop is CASTPDRGWDTEAFF. CDR3 coding DNA: TGTGCCAGTACCCCGGACAGGGGGTGGGACACTGAAGCTTTCTTT.

The chain couples TRBV5-6 to TRBJ2-2, with D possibly TRBD2 on 5 matching bases. Per the germline V gene, CDR1 is SGHDT and CDR2 is YYEEEE. Deletions cut 0 bases from V and 3 bases from J, with 12 bases between. The CDR3 has 16 amino acids. The CDR3 loop reads CASSLVTRIDTGELFF. CDR3 DNA sequence: TGTGCCAGCAGCTTGGTTACTAGAATTGACACCGGGGAGCTGTTTTTT.

The CDR3 is CASTRTGMNTEAFF. In DNA, the CDR3 is TGTGCCTCCACCCGGACAGGGATGAACACTGAAGCTTTCTTT. The genes are TRBV9 and TRBJ1-1, with 8 bases aligning to TRBD1. CDR3 length: 14 amino acids. Germline trimming cut 10 bases from V and 0 bases from J; bases unmatched to any gene: 8. Looked up from germline, CDR1 is SGDLS and CDR2 is YYNGEE.

This sequence joins TRBV30 and TRBJ2-7, with D hard to call. The germline V gene encodes CDR1 GTSNPN and CDR2 SVGIG (reference sequence). CDR3 size: 16 residues. V lost 0 bases and J 3 bases, leaving 18 bases between the germline ends. CDR3 DNA: TGTGCCTGGAGTGTACTCTATGAGGCCGGGTTCTACGAGCAGTACTTC. It encodes CAWSVLYEAGFYEQYF.

This chain connects TRBV27 to TRBJ1-2, with 9 bases that match TRBD1. Trimming took 5 bases from V and 4 from J; bases not matched to a gene: 8. The CDR3 spans 15 residues. Per germline, CDR1 MNHEY and CDR2 SMNVEV (reference sequence). DNA of the CDR3: TGTGCCAGCAGTATCATACAGGGGGCACGCTATGGCTACACCTTC. Translating gives CASSIIQGARYGYTF.

In its sample, this clone was seen many times. The V gene is TRBV15, the J gene TRBJ2-5; maybe TRBD2 (6 bases). The CDR3 has 16 residues. The germline CDR1 and CDR2 sequences are LNHNV and YYDKDF (reference sequence). Trimming removed 1 base at V and 5 bases at J, with 17 bases between. Written as DNA, the CDR3 is TGTGCCACCAGCAGAGGCGGGAAAGTGGGCCTGGAGACCCAGTACTTC. This codes for CATSRGGKVGLETQYF.

The genes are TRBV19 and TRBJ1-1; TRBD1 matches at 7 bases. Trimming at V came to 9 bases and at J to 5 bases, leaving 18 bases not matched to a gene. CDR3 length: 16 amino acids. Germline V gene data show CDR1 as LNHDA and CDR2 as SQIVND (reference sequence). CDR3 in amino acids: CASRTGPFLVETEAFF. CDR3 DNA: TGTGCCAGCCGGACAGGCCCTTTTCTCGTGGAAACTGAAGCTTTCTTT.

About this clone itself: The same CDR3 also results from other DNA sequences found in this sample. The chain couples TRBV7-2 to TRBJ2-7; the D gene is possibly TRBD1 (5 bases). The CDR3 runs to 11 residues. The V end lost 1 base, the J end lost 10 bases, and 8 bases lay between the germline ends. Germline CDR1 SGHTA, CDR2 FQGNSA. For the CDR3, the DNA is TGTGCCAGCAGCTTAGGGCAGGGACAGTACTTC. Translation gives CASSLGQGQYF.

The chain links TRBV19 to TRBJ1-2; 7 bases match TRBD1. Losses at the gene ends were 4 bases for V and 4 bases for J; bases not matched to a gene: 3. This CDR3 spans 13 amino acids. CDR1 is LNHDA, CDR2 SQIVND, per germline (reference sequence). The CDR3 loop is CASSRGGSYGYTF. The CDR3 DNA is TGTGCCAGTAGTAGAGGGGGCAGCTATGGCTACACCTTC.

The rearrangement links TRBV18 to TRBJ1-2; 9 nucleotides line up with TRBD1. V lost 3 bases, J lost 3 bases, and 2 bases stayed unmatched. From germline, CDR1 is KGHSH and CDR2 LQKENI. The CDR3 is made up of 14 amino acids. The CDR3 DNA is TGTGCCAGCTCACCGGGACAGGGACACTATGGCTACACCTTC. Translated: CASSPGQGHYGYTF.

This clone showed up just a few times. The CDR3 is CASSPDRVLYGYTF. The CDR3 DNA reads as TGTGCCAGCAGTCCCGACAGGGTCCTCTATGGCTACACCTTC. This chain connects TRBV2 to TRBJ1-2; 7 nucleotides align to TRBD1. This CDR3 spans 14 amino acids. The germline gives CDR1 SNHLY, CDR2 FYNNEI. V gave up 5 bases and J gave up 4 bases; unmatched junction bases: 7. The variable domain in full, with the rest retrieved from reference TRBV2 and TRBJ1-2, is EPEVTQTPSHQVTQMGQEVILRCVPISNHLYFYWYRQILGQKVEFLVSFYNNEISEKSEIFDDQFSVERPDGSNFTLKIRSTKLEDSAMYFCASSPDRVLYGYTFGSGTRLTVV.

The rearrangement links TRBV19 to TRBJ1-4; D possibly corresponds to TRBD1 (6 bases). The CDR3 spans 19 residues. Germline V lookup: CDR1 LNHDA, CDR2 SQIVND (reference sequence). V was pared by 5 bases and J by 4 bases, with 26 bases between. The CDR3 nucleotides are TGTGCCAGTAGTCCACGGACAGCGTCTAGGAGAGTTCTTAATGAAAAACTGTTTTTT. Its protein is CASSPRTASRRVLNEKLFF.

The CDR3 here is CASSLGAGSGANVLTF. In DNA form, the CDR3 reads TGCGCCAGCAGCTTGGGCGCAGGCTCTGGGGCCAACGTCCTGACTTTC. V and J are TRBV5-1 and TRBJ2-6; no firm D call. V was pared by 0 bases and J by 0 bases, with 7 bases between. This CDR3 comprises 16 residues. In germline, CDR1 is SGHRS, CDR2 YFSETQ.

V is TRBV3-1 (or the pseudogene TRBV3-2) and J is TRBJ1-6; D ambiguous. Trimming pared 0 bases from V and 10 bases from J, leaving 13 bases between. Germline assignment: CDR1 LGHDT and CDR2 YNNKEL (reference sequence). CDR3 length: 15 amino acids. CDR3: CASSQDWGGESPLHF. In nucleotides, the CDR3 is TGTGCCAGCAGCCAAGACTGGGGAGGAGAATCACCCCTCCACTTT.

The CDR3 DNA follows: TGTGCCAGCAGCTTAGATCTTGAGGGAGTTGAGCAGTTCTTC. Translating it yields CASSLDLEGVEQFF. This chain links TRBV7-2 with TRBJ2-1, with D perhaps TRBD2 (5 bases). This CDR3 is built from 14 residues. Between the trimmed V and J ends, which lost 1 base and 9 bases, there was a span of 13 bases. Germline values: CDR1 SGHTA, CDR2 FQGNSA.

The genes are TRBV6-2 or TRBV6-3 and TRBJ2-3; D may be TRBD2 (6 bases). The CDR3 consists of 15 residues. Germline V lookup: CDR1 MNHEY, CDR2 SVGEGT. V lost 2 bases and J lost 2, with 11 bases in between. Here the CDR3 reads CASSYEGTPTDTQYF. The CDR3, as DNA: TGTGCCAGCAGTTACGAAGGGACTCCCACAGATACGCAGTATTTT.

The CDR3 region is CASFNSGRAAGELFF. The CDR3 DNA follows: TGTGCCAGTTTTAACAGCGGGAGGGCCGCCGGGGAGCTGTTTTTT. The V call is TRBV19, the J call TRBJ2-2; 10 bases fit TRBD2. Trimming took 8 bases from V and 6 from J; bases not matched to a gene: 9. Germline V gene sequence: CDR1 LNHDA, CDR2 SQIVND (reference sequence). There are 15 residues in the CDR3.

CDR3 protein: CAWNIGGLSNEQYF. The CDR3 DNA follows: TGTGCCTGGAATATAGGGGGTTTAAGTAACGAGCAGTACTTC. The chain couples TRBV30 to TRBJ2-7; D is possibly TRBD1 (6 bases). The V end was cut by 4 bases, the J end by 5 bases, with 18 bases between. The CDR3 contains 14 residues. From germline, CDR1 is GTSNPN and CDR2 SVGIG (reference sequence).

J is TRBJ2-7 and V is TRBV10-3; 8 bases match TRBD1. The CDR3 contains 16 residues. The V gene's germline CDR1 is ENHRY and CDR2 SYGVKD. The junction had 10 bases not matched to a gene; V was cut back by 6 bases and J by 0 bases. The CDR3 bases are TGTGCCATCAGACCGGCCGGGGGACAGGACTCCTACGAGCAGTACTTC. It is translated as CAIRPAGGQDSYEQYF.

The rearrangement links TRBV10-3 to TRBJ2-1, with D perhaps TRBD2 (6 bases). The CDR3 runs to 15 residues. Germline V gene data show CDR1 as ENHRY and CDR2 as SYGVKD. V was pared by 6 bases and J by 3 bases, with 15 bases between. As DNA, the CDR3 is TGTGCCATCAGGGGAAAAGGGACTGACTACAATGAGCAGTTCTTC. Protein product: CAIRGKGTDYNEQFF.

In this sample, this clone turned up once. The chain employs TRBV7-2 and TRBJ1-6, with TRBD1 identical over 7 bases. This CDR3 has 15 residues. Germline CDR1 is SGHTA and CDR2 is FQGNSA. V shed 1 base and J 8 bases; nucleotides not matched to a gene: 5. The chain's CDR3 is CASSLGGTEDSPLHF. CDR3 coding DNA: TGTGCCAGCAGCTTAGGTGGGACAGAAGATTCACCCCTCCACTTT.

The chain joins TRBV7-9 to TRBJ2-2, with 8 nucleotides matching TRBD2. The CDR3 runs to 16 residues. V gave up 3 bases and J gave up 1 base; unmatched junction bases: 4. Germline V gene sequence: CDR1 SEHNR, CDR2 FQNEAQ (reference sequence). The CDR3 DNA sequence: TGTGCCAGCAGCTTCGGGACTAGTTGGAACACCGGGGAGCTGTTTTTT. This sequence encodes CASSFGTSWNTGELFF.

The rearrangement uses TRBV2 and TRBJ2-3; TRBD2 agrees at 7 bases. V lost 5 bases, J lost 11 bases, and 4 bases stayed unmatched. Per the germline V gene, CDR1 is SNHLY and CDR2 is FYNNEI. The CDR3 is 11 residues long. CDR3 sequence (DNA): TGTGCCAGCAGTAACCCGGGAGGGCAGTATTTT. Residues: CASSNPGGQYF. The whole variable domain, filled in from reference TRBV2 and TRBJ2-3, reads EPEVTQTPSHQVTQMGQEVILRCVPISNHLYFYWYRQILGQKVEFLVSFYNNEISEKSEIFDDQFSVERPDGSNFTLKIRSTKLEDSAMYFCASSNPGGQYFGPGTRLTVL.

The chain couples TRBV20-1 to TRBJ2-7; possible D gene TRBD2, 6 bases. The length of the CDR3 is 14 residues. Trimming removed 7 bases at V and 0 bases at J, with 16 bases between. Per germline, CDR1 DFQATT and CDR2 SNEGSKA (reference sequence). In DNA, the CDR3 is TGCAGTGTTAGTGATCCGGGACTCTCCTACGAGCAGTACTTC. It yields the protein CSVSDPGLSYEQYF.

The chain joins TRBV29-1 to TRBJ1-2; 8 positions match TRBD1. V lost 1 base, J lost 0 bases, and 4 bases stayed unmatched. Germline CDR1 reads SQVTM; CDR2 reads ANQGSEA. This CDR3 spans 15 amino acids. The CDR3 nucleotides are TGCAGCGTTGAAGGGCAGGGGGCGTCTAACTATGGCTACACCTTC. Translating it yields CSVEGQGASNYGYTF.

J is TRBJ2-1 and V is TRBV7-2; tentatively, D is TRBD2 (6 bases). Germline assignment: CDR1 SGHTA and CDR2 FQGNSA. Trimming left V 1 base short and J 2 bases short, with 12 bases between. The CDR3 has 16 amino acids. CDR3 DNA sequence: TGTGCCAGCAGCTTAGAGGAGGGTAGCCCCTACAATGAGCAGTTCTTC. This encodes CASSLEEGSPYNEQFF.

This chain links TRBV6-2 or TRBV6-3 with TRBJ2-1, with D hard to call. The CDR3 spans 16 residues. V was trimmed by 5 bases and J by 10 bases, leaving 24 bases between them. Germline V gene sequence: CDR1 MNHEY, CDR2 SVGEGT. The CDR3 sequence: CASSTPEWIRFGEQFF. CDR3 nucleotide sequence: TGTGCCAGCAGTACACCGGAGTGGATTCGCTTTGGCGAGCAGTTCTTC.

In this sample, this clone turned up a few times. This chain uses TRBV7-2 with TRBJ2-7, with TRBD1 matching over 10 bases. Germline V gene sequence: CDR1 SGHTA, CDR2 FQGNSA. The CDR3 loop spans 15 amino acids. V trimming: 1 base; J trimming: 3 bases; junction bases outside the gene matches: 3. CDR3 sequence (DNA): TGTGCCAGCAGCTTAGGACAGGGGGCTTTCTACGAGCAGTACTTC. Translation: CASSLGQGAFYEQYF.

The chain has TRBV11-3 and TRBJ2-1; TRBD1 matches 8 bases. J lost 4 bases, V lost 4 bases, and 6 bases had no gene match. CDR3 size: 15 residues. From germline, CDR1 is SGHNT and CDR2 YENEEA. The CDR3 nucleotides are TGTGCCAGCAGCTCCCCCGGACAGGGATACAATGAGCAGTTCTTC. This gives the protein CASSSPGQGYNEQFF. Full variable domain (remainder filled in from reference TRBV11-3 and TRBJ2-1): EAGVVQSPRYKIIEKKQPVAFWCNPISGHNTLYWYLQNLGQGPELLIRYENEEAVDDSQLPKDRFSAERLKGVDSTLKIQPAELGDSAVYLCASSSPGQGYNEQFFGPGTRLTVL.